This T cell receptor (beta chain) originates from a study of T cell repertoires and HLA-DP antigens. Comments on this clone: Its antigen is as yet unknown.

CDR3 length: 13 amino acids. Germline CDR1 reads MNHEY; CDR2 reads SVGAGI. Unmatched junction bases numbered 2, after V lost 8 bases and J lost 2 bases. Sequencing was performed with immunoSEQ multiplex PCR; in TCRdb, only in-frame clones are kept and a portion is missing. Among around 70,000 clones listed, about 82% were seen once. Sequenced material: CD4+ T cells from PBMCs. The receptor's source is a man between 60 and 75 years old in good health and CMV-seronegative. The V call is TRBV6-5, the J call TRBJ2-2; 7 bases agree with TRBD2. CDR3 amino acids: CASQRENTGELFF. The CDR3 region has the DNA TGTGCCAGCCAGCGGGAAAACACCGGGGAGCTGTTTTTT.